This T cell receptor beta chain was documented in a study of T cells after yellow fever vaccination (dated by TCRdb to about 2019). Regarding the study in general: The SMART-Seq v4 Ultra Low Input RNA kit was used to prepare libraries from fractions with low cell numbers. Bulk TCR alpha and beta repertoires were sequenced longitudinally to track T-cell clones before and after primary and booster YFV17D yellow fever vaccination. Blood was collected at multiple timepoints before and after primary and secondary immunization, and bulk PBMC replicates and cell subsets were isolated. Two healthy male donors, one aged 18 to 30 and one aged 30 to 40 years, were included in the cohort.

Concerning this clonotype itself: Its target antigen remains unknown. There are no base qualities to consult, and no much larger clone falls within one base.

The germline V gene sets CDR1 to MDHEN and CDR2 to SYDVKM. V and J lose 5 bases and 2 bases, and a span of 6 bases separates them. The CDR3 sequence holds 12 residues, the cysteine and phenylalanine included. Left in the record is the CDR3 DNA by itself, 36 bases read in frame from the first base. The investigation overall reported the following: A small share of clonotypes occurred in both CD4 and CD8 compartments, likely arising from convergent recombination. The study included only two donors, which limits how far the findings can be generalized. The secondary T-cell response was weaker than the primary response but faster, peaking on day 5 instead of day 15. Because abundant contaminating clonotypes from the bulk population could be contained in FACS-sorted repertoires, computational filtering was required. Most clones expanded after primary vaccination were re-detected after the booster (about 95% of CD4 and 88% of CD8), suggesting broad memory maintenance.

Sequenced using an Illumina NovaSeq 6000. TCR cDNA was made using 5'RACE template switching, a step that added a universal primer site and unique molecular identifiers. Priming of cDNA synthesis was performed from both the TCR alpha and TCR beta constant segments. Library amplification used two PCR steps, and the second PCR step added sample barcodes and sequencing adapters. Sequencing of libraries was performed on Illumina HiSeq 2500 (2x100 bp) or NovaSeq (2x150 bp). Turning to the authors' computational methods: MIGEC was used to demultiplex reads and collapse the reads into UMI consensus sequences, and MiXCR was used for V(D)J alignment. Vaccine-responding clonotypes were identified with edgeR using replicate PBMC samples, with FDR below 0.01 and a log2 fold change above 5 up to day 15 being required. Bulk clonotypes were assigned CD4 or CD8 identity according to which sequenced CD4 or CD8 repertoire held them at higher abundance. TCRdb passed the public sequencing reads through fastp at Q25 and MiXCR, retaining productive beta sequences. Rows with one shared CDR3 protein collapse into an entry with the most common genes and DNA. TCRdb assigned the V and J calls; the authors' analysis was not used. The table for this sample lists about 320,000 distinct CDR3 sequences; about 11% of them were counted only once. Together, the top ten hold under 4% of the sample.

The intended sense of this specimen's treatment or condition label: live attenuated yellow fever vaccine strain. PBMCs were isolated from peripheral blood using a standard Ficoll-Paque protocol. Dynabeads CD4 and CD8 positive selection kits were used to isolate the CD4 and CD8 T-cell fractions. TriZol was used to extract RNA from bulk PBMCs, CD4 and CD8 fractions, and dextramer-positive and dextramer-negative fractions. Material: CD4+ T cells sorted from PBMCs, obtained 45 days after the yellow fever booster vaccination. This chain joins TRBV28 to TRBJ2-5, with TRBD1 as a weak D call on 5 bases. This sequence originates from a man younger than 35 who received the YFV17D yellow fever vaccine. The nucleotides are TGTGCCAGCAGTACAGGACAAGAGACCCAGTACTTC. Its protein product is CASSTGQETQYF.